The 15 T cell receptor beta chains given below trace back to one sample, sequenced in a study of T cells after yellow fever vaccination. TCRdb redid the calling of the 5' RACE reads with MiXCR, one entry per CDR3 protein. Among about 340,000 distinct CDR3 sequences listed, 3% to 4.5% were seen once. Specimen: PBMCs, collected 5 days after the yellow fever booster vaccination. Every receptor here comes from a man aged 18 to 30 who received the YFV17D yellow fever vaccine.

The chain couples TRBV28 to TRBJ1-5; D gene unclear. Germline V gene data show CDR1 as MDHEN and CDR2 as SYDVKM. This CDR3 region has 13 residues. The germline V and J ends were trimmed by 6 bases and 4 bases, with 10 bases remaining between them. As DNA, the CDR3 is TGTGCCAGCAGCCTCCTAAGGAATCAGCCCCAGCATTTT. Protein: CASSLLRNQPQHF.

The gene calls are TRBV4-3 and TRBJ2-3; D is perhaps TRBD1 or TRBD2 (6 bases each). Looked up from germline, CDR1 is LGHNA and CDR2 is YSLEER. CDR3 length equals 16 residues. V lost 1 base to trimming and J lost 3 bases, with 14 bases between them. The CDR3 DNA follows: TGCGCCAGCAGCCAAGGGAAGGGGGGCAGGACAGATACGCAGTATTTT. It codes for CASSQGKGGRTDTQYF.

This clonotype was counted between two and nine times. The chain is built from TRBV7-8 and TRBJ1-5; D may be TRBD1 (5 bases). Trimming took 5 bases from V and 0 from J, leaving 23 bases between them. Germline V gene data show CDR1 as SGHVS and CDR2 as FQNEAQ. This CDR3 spans 19 amino acids. CDR3 sequence reads: CASSTRNLRDGISNQPQHF. DNA for the CDR3: TGTGCCAGCAGCACCCGCAACCTCCGGGACGGAATTAGCAATCAGCCCCAGCATTTT.

The table lists this clonotype with many counts. This rearrangement joins TRBV3-1 to TRBJ1-1; D is unclear. Trimming took 6 bases from V and 0 from J, leaving 11 bases between them. The CDR3 spans 14 residues. Germline V gene data show CDR1 as LGHDT and CDR2 as YNNKEL (reference sequence). CDR3 sequence (DNA): TGTGCCAGCAGGGGGTGGGGATTGAACACTGAAGCTTTCTTT. It translates to CASRGWGLNTEAFF.

The rearrangement links TRBV18 to TRBJ1-3; TRBD1 agrees at 7 bases. Germline CDR1 KGHSH, CDR2 LQKENI. The CDR3 totals 17 residues. The J segment lost 2 bases and the V segment lost 6 bases, leaving 13 bases of the junction unmatched. CDR3 loop: CASSRATGTATGNTIYF. The CDR3 DNA follows: TGTGCCAGCTCCCGAGCGACCGGGACAGCAACTGGAAACACCATATATTTT.

A few counts support this clonotype. The CDR3 reads CASSHDRGSYEQYF. CDR3 DNA sequence: TGCGCCAGCAGCCACGACAGGGGCTCCTACGAGCAGTACTTC. This chain uses TRBV4-3 with TRBJ2-7, with TRBD1 matching 8 bases. Germline-derived CDR1 and CDR2 are LGHNA and YSLEER. The V and J ends lost 3 bases and 0 bases, in that order; junction bases with no gene match: 1. The CDR3 consists of 14 residues.

This clonotype was seen a few times. J is TRBJ2-5 and V is TRBV4-1; no definite D call. Trimming cost V 0 bases and J 0 bases, with 14 bases left between them. The CDR3 contains 17 residues. Germline lookup yields CDR1 MGHRA and CDR2 YSYEKL. CDR3 loop: CASSQERPRTHQETQYF. The DNA of the CDR3 is TGCGCCAGCAGCCAAGAAAGGCCCAGAACCCACCAAGAGACCCAGTACTTC.

V gene TRBV20-1 combines with J gene TRBJ1-1, with TRBD1 as a possible D gene (5 bases). The CDR3 consists of 13 residues. Trimming pared 6 bases from V and 3 bases from J, leaving 14 bases between. Germline CDR1 reads DFQATT; CDR2 reads SNEGSKA (reference sequence). The CDR3 bases are TGCAGTGCCCTGGGGCAGGGACACACTGAAGCTTTCTTT. Protein sequence: CSALGQGHTEAFF.

This clonotype was observed a few times. The chain combines TRBV28 with TRBJ2-5; D is unclear. V lost 6 bases to trimming and J lost 5 bases, with 13 bases between them. The length of the CDR3 is 13 residues. Germline CDR1 reads MDHEN; CDR2 reads SYDVKM. The CDR3 region is CASSNSGVETQYF. The CDR3 DNA reads TGTGCCAGCAGCAATAGTGGAGTTGAGACCCAGTACTTC.

The sample holds many counts of this clonotype. The chain uses TRBV29-1 and TRBJ2-3; D tentatively reads TRBD1 or TRBD2 (5 bases each). The length of the CDR3 is 13 residues. V was cut by 5 bases and J by 5 bases, with 14 bases left in between. Germline CDR1 reads SQVTM; CDR2 reads ANQGSEA. CDR3: CSVQGVFGDTQYF. CDR3 nucleotide sequence: TGCAGCGTTCAGGGAGTATTTGGAGATACGCAGTATTTT.

This clonotype has a count of ten or more. This chain links TRBV7-2 with TRBJ1-4; no clear D gene. V was cut by 4 bases and J by 8 bases, with 11 bases left in between. The CDR3 has 13 amino acids. Germline V gene sequence: CDR1 SGHTA, CDR2 FQGNSA. DNA for the CDR3: TGTGCCAGCAGCTGGGCCACCGGAGAAAAACTGTTTTTT. Residues: CASSWATGEKLFF.

The chain is built from TRBV20-1 and TRBJ1-6; no definite D call. CDR1 is DFQATT, CDR2 SNEGSKA, per germline (reference sequence). The V gene lost 3 bases and the J gene lost 7 bases, with 10 bases spanning the gap. The CDR3 sequence is 13 residues long. CDR3 in amino acids: CSASEGRNSPLHF. The CDR3 DNA reads TGCAGTGCTAGCGAAGGGAGGAATTCACCCCTCCACTTT.

This clonotype appeared many times. The rearrangement uses TRBV7-2 and TRBJ2-5; tentative D call: TRBD1 (6 bases). The CDR3 spans 12 residues. Germline-derived CDR1 and CDR2 are SGHTA and FQGNSA. V lost 5 bases, J lost 6 bases, and 10 bases lay in between. The CDR3 protein is CASSQDSQTQYF. The CDR3 nucleotides are TGTGCCAGCAGCCAGGACAGTCAGACCCAGTACTTC.

This clonotype has just a few counts. The chain combines TRBV12-3 or TRBV12-4 with TRBJ2-1; D is tentatively TRBD1 or TRBD2 (6 bases each). The V and J ends lost 9 bases and 4 bases respectively, with 13 bases between them. This CDR3 is built from 13 residues. CDR3 nucleotides: TGTGCCAGTACACAGGGACTTTACAATGAGCAGTTCTTC. Its protein is CASTQGLYNEQFF.

This clonotype has a handful of counts. The chain joins TRBV20-1 to TRBJ2-7, with D tentatively TRBD1 (5 bases). The CDR3 totals 15 residues. The V end lost 0 bases, the J end lost 4 bases, and 16 bases lay between the germline ends. CDR1 is DFQATT, CDR2 SNEGSKA, per germline (reference sequence). CDR3 sequence reads: CSARDPAGFAYEQYF. DNA for the CDR3: TGCAGTGCTAGAGATCCGGCAGGGTTCGCGTACGAGCAGTACTTC.